The 8 T cell receptor beta chains presented below share a single source sample, sequenced in a study of post-analysis software for immune sequencing data. Whole-study findings and limits: TRBV5-6, TRBV5-1 and TRBV20-1 were among roughly five TRBV segments more frequent in patients than controls.

Unique molecular identifiers had been added to the TCR beta cDNA libraries. TCRdb re-called the PCR reads with MiXCR, one entry per CDR3 protein. Seen here are about 680,000 distinct CDR3 sequences, over 45% observed once, and the top ten hold 11%. What these receptors recognize is not known. Sequencing was done on a sample of blood. These receptors all stem from a girl aged 2 to 10 with multiple sclerosis.

The chain uses TRBV10-3 and TRBJ1-2, with no clear D. Germline V CDR1 and CDR2: ENHRY, SYGVKD. The CDR3 has 14 residues. Between the trimmed V and J ends, which lost 6 bases and 5 bases, there was a span of 16 bases. The CDR3 is CAISDRVVRYGYTF. The CDR3, as DNA: TGTGCCATCAGCGATAGGGTAGTCAGGTATGGCTACACCTTC.

This chain links TRBV19 with TRBJ1-1; 10 positions agree with TRBD1. The germline V gene has CDR1 LNHDA and CDR2 SQIVND (reference sequence). The trim removed 7 bases at V and 1 base at J, leaving 6 bases unmatched. There are 15 residues in the CDR3. This CDR3 reads CASTGQGWGNTEAFF. The CDR3 DNA reads TGTGCCAGTACGGGACAGGGGTGGGGGAACACTGAAGCTTTCTTT.

A few counts support this clonotype. The V call is TRBV7-2, the J call TRBJ2-1, with 14 bases that match TRBD2. The CDR3 is 16 amino acids. Germline V CDR1 and CDR2: SGHTA, FQGNSA. Losses at the gene ends were 5 bases for V and 7 bases for J; bases not matched to a gene: 7. The CDR3, as DNA: TGTGCCAGCAGCCCCAGACTAGCGGGGGGGCCTAATGAGCAGTTCTTC. Translating it yields CASSPRLAGGPNEQFF.

V usage is TRBV4-2 and J usage is TRBJ2-5; 10 positions agree with TRBD2. CDR3 length: 18 amino acids. Germline V gives CDR1 LGHNA, CDR2 YNFKEQ. V lost 1 base and J lost 0; bases outside the gene matches: 8. CDR3 nucleotides: TGTGCCAGCAGCCAAGCCGGGACTAGCGAACCCCACCAAGAGACCCAGTACTTC. It translates to CASSQAGTSEPHQETQYF.

The CDR3 is CASSLASGQGYEQYF. CDR3 nucleotide sequence: TGTGCCAGCAGTTTAGCGTCGGGACAGGGCTACGAGCAGTACTTC. The chain links TRBV12-3 or TRBV12-4 to TRBJ2-7, with 9 positions matching TRBD1. J lost 3 bases, V lost 0 bases, and 3 bases had no gene match. CDR3 length equals 15 residues.

On this clonotype: The junction does not match germline at one end; this may be a read error. V usage is TRBV9 and J usage is TRBJ1-2; TRBD1 matches 7 bases. Per germline, CDR1 SGDLS and CDR2 YYNGEE. The CDR3 has 15 residues. CDR3 sequence: CASSPGDSNYYDYTF. CDR3 coding DNA: TGTGCCAGCAGCCCGGGGGACAGCAATTACTATGACTACACCTTC.

This clonotype came up once. The rearrangement uses TRBV4-1 and TRBJ2-7; 9 bases map to TRBD1. V gave up 3 bases and J gave up 1 base; unmatched junction bases: 4. Germline CDR1 and CDR2: MGHRA and YSYEKL. This CDR3 is built from 15 residues. The CDR3 loop is CASSQVGQGSYEQYF. The CDR3 bases are TGCGCCAGCAGCCAGGTAGGACAGGGGTCCTACGAGCAGTACTTC.

CDR3 loop: CASSYSPVRETQYF. The CDR3 DNA follows: TGTGCCAGCAGTTACTCCCCCGTGCGGGAGACCCAGTACTTC. This chain joins TRBV6-6 and TRBJ2-5; D gene ambiguous. The CDR3 covers 14 residues. The germline CDR1 and CDR2 sequences are MNHNY and SVGAGI (reference sequence). The V gene lost 0 bases and the J gene lost 5 bases, with 10 bases spanning the gap.